Detailed here is one T cell receptor (beta chain). Its specificity is not known. The CDR3 runs to 13 residues. The ends were cut back, 7 bases at V and 8 bases at J, with 12 bases in the middle. Germline V gene data show CDR1 as LNHDA and CDR2 as SQIVND (reference sequence). The sample comes from a study of T-cell memory formation after mild COVID-19. Points from the study as a whole: Researchers report contracting CD4+ clones mostly in CM and EM, with CD8+ clones in EMRA. Pre-infection memory showed some responding clones, and this suggested that cross-reactive memory joined. Whether second-wave clones peaking at day 37 were SARS-CoV-2 specific went unconfirmed.

The 5'RACE method, run with constant-segment primers, produced TCR alpha and TCR beta cDNA libraries (carrying sample barcodes and UMIs). TCRdb ran MiXCR on the 5' RACE reads and lists one entry per CDR3 protein. The sample holds tens of thousands of distinct CDR3 sequences, approximately 15% seen once. This receptor was obtained from a man aged 18 to 30 who had mild COVID-19 (a few samples of this study predate the infection). Cell type and time point are not known. The chain links TRBV19 to TRBJ1-6, with D uncertain. Source material: PBMCs or a T cell subset sorted from them (not recorded which). The CDR3: CASKADGDSPLHF. As DNA, the CDR3 is TGTGCCAGTAAAGCGGACGGAGATTCACCCCTCCACTTT.